The 17 T cell receptor beta chains reported below all come from one sample, sequenced in a study of shared clonotypes between healthy human individuals. Sequencing used immunoSEQ multiplex PCR; TCRdb keeps in-frame clones, though not all of them. The sample shows hundreds of thousands of clones, over 65% of them seen only once. Sequencing was carried out using memory CD4+ T cells sorted from blood. Subset indicated: CD45RA-negative fraction. These receptors originate from a woman in her twenties or thirties in good health.

In this sample, this clone turned up a few times. The chain links TRBV6-1 to TRBJ2-7; 7 bases line up with TRBD2. CDR1 and CDR2 from the germline V gene are MNHNS and SASEGT. This CDR3 has 13 amino acids. The V gene end was trimmed by 1 base and the J gene end by 7 bases; junction bases not matched to a gene: 4. The CDR3 DNA reads TGTGCCAGCAGTGAAGGGGAACTAGCGGAGCAGTACTTC. Its translation: CASSEGELAEQYF.

This clone was detected many times. The chain links TRBV9 to TRBJ2-2; D call uncertain. Germline V CDR1 and CDR2: SGDLS, YYNGEE. The V and J ends lost 1 base and 0 bases respectively, with 7 bases between them. This CDR3 has 15 amino acids. The CDR3 here is CASSVSQTNTGELFF. CDR3 bases: TGTGCCAGCAGCGTATCGCAAACGAACACCGGGGAGCTGTTTTTT.

Note on this clone: Other DNA sequences in the sample encode the same CDR3. V is TRBV6-1 and J is TRBJ2-7; no firm D call. The CDR3 length is 14 residues. Trimming removed 2 bases at V and 7 bases at J, with 15 bases between. Germline V gives CDR1 MNHNS, CDR2 SASEGT. In nucleotides, the CDR3 is TGTGCCAGCAGTGAACCCCGGGTAGCTTATGAGCAGTACTTC. Its protein product is CASSEPRVAYEQYF.

This clone was observed a single time. The V gene is TRBV19, the J gene TRBJ2-5; TRBD1 aligns across 7 bases. Unmatched junction bases numbered 14, after V lost 3 bases and J lost 1 base. The CDR3 is 18 residues long. CDR1 LNHDA and CDR2 SQIVND come from the germline V gene (reference sequence). For the CDR3, the DNA is TGTGCCAGTAGTATCACTCCCTTACTCGGGACAGCCCAAGAGACCCAGTACTTC. As protein: CASSITPLLGTAQETQYF.

CDR3 loop: CASSSPTTSGRSYNEQFF. In DNA, the CDR3 is TGCGCCAGCAGCTCCCCGACTACTAGCGGGAGGTCCTACAATGAGCAGTTCTTC. The chain carries TRBV5-1 and TRBJ2-1; 12 bases map to TRBD2. V shed 3 bases and J 1 base; nucleotides not matched to a gene: 8. CDR1 is SGHRS, CDR2 YFSETQ, per germline. This CDR3 contains 18 residues.

The J gene is TRBJ1-2, the V gene TRBV28; D unclear. Germline CDR1 is MDHEN and CDR2 is SYDVKM. Between the trimmed V and J ends, which lost 4 bases and 4 bases, there was a span of 10 bases. The CDR3 consists of 13 residues. CDR3 coding DNA: TGTGCCAGCAGTTACGAGCGGGTCTATGGCTACACCTTC. This sequence encodes CASSYERVYGYTF.

This chain connects TRBV5-1 to TRBJ1-2; D not certain. The germline CDR1 and CDR2 sequences are SGHRS and YFSETQ. The length of the CDR3 is 14 residues. Trimming took off 4 bases at V and 5 bases at J, with 15 bases between the two ends. The CDR3 coding sequence is TGCGCCAGCAGCGATGATCGGCACTCTTATGGCTACACCTTC. Its protein is CASSDDRHSYGYTF.

This clone was observed a few times. V usage is TRBV30 and J usage is TRBJ1-2; D is unclear. Trimming removed 4 bases at V and 1 base at J, with 13 bases between. Germline assignment: CDR1 GTSNPN and CDR2 SVGIG (reference sequence). The CDR3 is 14 amino acids. The CDR3 DNA reads TGTGCCTGGACCCCCCGAGGCCTTAACTATGGCTACACCTTC. Protein sequence: CAWTPRGLNYGYTF.

This clone was found many times. The chain recombines TRBV5-1 with TRBJ1-2, with D unclear. The CDR3 totals 13 residues. The V and J ends lost 5 bases and 1 base respectively, with 9 bases between them. Looked up from germline, CDR1 is SGHRS and CDR2 is YFSETQ. In DNA form, the CDR3 reads TGCGCCAGCAGAGCAAGACTTAACTATGGCTACACCTTC. Translated: CASRARLNYGYTF.

This clone occurred a few times. The V and J genes are TRBV7-9 and TRBJ2-7, with D possibly TRBD2 on 7 matching bases. The CDR3 is 18 residues long. CDR1 SEHNR and CDR2 FQNEAQ come from the germline V gene (reference sequence). Trimming left V 1 base short and J 0 bases short, with 19 bases between. The CDR3 DNA follows: TGTGCCAGCAGCTTAGGTAGGGGGGGTAAGGCGAGCTCCTACGAGCAGTACTTC. Translation gives CASSLGRGGKASSYEQYF.

This clone is medium-sized within its sample. The sample carries other DNA sequences with the same CDR3. The rearrangement joins TRBV10-2 to TRBJ2-7; D may correspond to TRBD1 or TRBD2 (5 bases each). The germline V and J ends were trimmed by 6 bases and 5 bases, with 8 bases remaining between them. Per germline, CDR1 WSHSY and CDR2 SAAADI. The CDR3 consists of 11 residues. The CDR3 bases are TGCGCCAGCAGGGGGACCAACGAGCAGTACTTC. Its protein is CASRGTNEQYF.

About this clone: The same CDR3 can be traced to other DNA sequences in this sample. The chain links TRBV18 to TRBJ1-1; D not certain. Germline V CDR1 and CDR2: KGHSH, LQKENI. Deletions cut 1 base from V and 1 base from J, with 1 base between. The CDR3 contains 12 residues. CDR3 nucleotides: TGTGCCAGCTCACCACGGAACACTGAAGCTTTCTTT. Its translation: CASSPRNTEAFF.

This clone was found a few times. The genes are TRBV19 and TRBJ1-1, with a weak D call TRBD1 (5 bases). CDR1 LNHDA and CDR2 SQIVND come from the germline V gene (reference sequence). The ends were cut back, 3 bases at V and 4 bases at J, with 15 bases in the middle. The CDR3 spans 15 residues. The DNA for the CDR3 is TGTGCCAGTAGTATCTTCGGGCAGGGTGGCACTGAAGCTTTCTTT. Translating gives CASSIFGQGGTEAFF.

This chain uses TRBV5-4 with TRBJ2-7; TRBD1 agrees at 7 bases. This CDR3 comprises 13 residues. The germline gives CDR1 SGHNT, CDR2 YYREEE (reference sequence). V was clipped by 4 bases and J by 1 base; unmatched bases: 2. CDR3 residues: CASSRTGSYEQYF. CDR3 DNA: TGTGCCAGCAGCCGGACAGGTTCCTACGAGCAGTACTTC.

On this clone itself: Other DNA sequences in the sample encode the same CDR3. V gene TRBV18 combines with J gene TRBJ2-3; D is unclear. Germline V CDR1 and CDR2: KGHSH, LQKENI. This CDR3 contains 13 residues. V gave up 3 bases and J gave up 4 bases, with 8 bases separating them. Written as DNA, the CDR3 is TGTGCCAGCTCACCCGGTATAGCAGATACGCAGTATTTT. Protein product: CASSPGIADTQYF.

This clone was recorded only once. This chain links TRBV28 with TRBJ1-1; the match to TRBD1 covers 7 bases. This CDR3 spans 14 amino acids. Germline CDR1 is MDHEN and CDR2 is SYDVKM. J was trimmed by 8 bases and V by 5 bases; bases with no gene match: 11. This CDR3 reads CASSLPTGDVEAFF. CDR3 nucleotides: TGTGCCAGCAGTCTCCCCACAGGGGACGTCGAAGCTTTCTTT.

This clone has only a few counts. The chain employs TRBV7-8 and TRBJ2-1; 9 nucleotides agree with TRBD2. Per germline, CDR1 SGHVS and CDR2 FQNEAQ. Unmatched junction bases numbered 3, after V lost 3 bases and J lost 3 bases. CDR3 length: 15 amino acids. CDR3 sequence (DNA): TGTGCCAGCAGCTTGCGGGAGGGGGGCTACAATGAGCAGTTCTTC. It is translated as CASSLREGGYNEQFF. The variable domain in full, completed from reference TRBV7-8 and TRBJ2-1, reads GAGVSQSPRYKVAKRGQDVALRCDPISGHVSLFWYQQALGQGPEFLTYFQNEAQLDKSGLPSDRFFAERPEGSVSTLKIQRTQQEDSAVYLCASSLREGGYNEQFFGPGTRLTVL.